Below, 20 T cell receptor beta chains from the same sample are listed, as sequenced in a study of OX40 agonist ivuxolimab in advanced cancers. Clones were read by immunoSEQ multiplex PCR, and TCRdb kept only the in-frame ones, dropping some. The sample contains 50,000 to 55,000 clones, 75% to 90% of which appear only once. The material was CD4+ or CD8+ T cells sorted from blood, obtained in a trial of the OX40 agonist ivuxolimab. The receptors derive from an adult with an advanced solid tumor such as melanoma, head and neck, liver or kidney cancer.

The chain is built from TRBV5-4 and TRBJ2-5; 9 positions agree with TRBD2. CDR1 is SGHNT and CDR2 is YYREEE in the germline V gene (reference sequence). This CDR3 region has 17 residues. The junction had 15 bases not matched to a gene; V was cut back by 4 bases and J by 5 bases. The chain's CDR3 is CASSLGRSGGTIETQYF. The CDR3 region has the DNA TGTGCCAGCAGCCTGGGACGGAGCGGGGGGACTATTGAGACCCAGTACTTC.

The rearrangement uses TRBV18 and TRBJ2-2; 10 nucleotides line up with TRBD2. Germline V lookup: CDR1 KGHSH, CDR2 LQKENI. With V trimmed by 4 bases and J by 4 bases, 3 bases remained unmatched. The CDR3 totals 15 residues. For the CDR3, the DNA is TGTGCCAGCTCACAGTGGACTAGCGGCACCGGGGAGCTGTTTTTT. Protein: CASSQWTSGTGELFF.

The V gene is TRBV10-3, the J gene TRBJ2-1; 8 bases line up with TRBD2. This CDR3 comprises 15 residues. The J segment lost 3 bases and the V segment lost 5 bases, leaving 6 bases of the junction unmatched. From germline, CDR1 is ENHRY and CDR2 SYGVKD. As DNA, the CDR3 is TGTGCCATCAGTTCGAGCGGGGGCATCTACAATGAGCAGTTCTTC. Encoded protein: CAISSSGGIYNEQFF.

In its sample, this clone was seen a few times. This chain connects TRBV28 to TRBJ1-1; D possibly corresponds to TRBD1 (6 bases). There are 14 residues in the CDR3. Germline assignment: CDR1 MDHEN and CDR2 SYDVKM. The ends were cut back, 8 bases at V and 4 bases at J, with 17 bases in the middle. CDR3 in amino acids: CASCWGHKITEAFF. The DNA for the CDR3 is TGTGCCAGCTGCTGGGGACATAAGATCACTGAAGCTTTCTTT.

This chain joins TRBV2 and TRBJ2-1, with 10 bases fitting TRBD2. The CDR3 is 16 amino acids. Trimming removed 5 bases from V and 3 bases from J; junction bases left unmatched: 7. CDR1 is SNHLY and CDR2 is FYNNEI in the germline V gene. The CDR3 nucleotides read TGTGCCAGCAGTCGGTGGTTAGCGGGGGGCTACAATGAGCAGTTCTTC. The encoded protein is CASSRWLAGGYNEQFF.

The chain combines TRBV6-1 with TRBJ2-5, with no clear D. The CDR3 spans 14 residues. V shed 0 bases and J shed 3 bases, with 8 bases lying between them. Germline CDR1 reads MNHNS; CDR2 reads SASEGT. The DNA of the CDR3 is TGTGCCAGCAGTGAAGCTGGGCTAAAAGAGACCCAGTACTTC. Translation: CASSEAGLKETQYF.

The chain carries TRBV28 and TRBJ2-7, with 8 bases aligning to TRBD1. The germline V gene encodes CDR1 MDHEN and CDR2 SYDVKM. Trimming at V came to 6 bases and at J to 6 bases, leaving 10 bases not matched to a gene. The CDR3 spans 14 residues. CDR3 sequence: CASRRQGIFFEQYF. The CDR3 DNA is TGTGCCAGCAGGCGACAGGGGATTTTTTTCGAGCAGTACTTC.

This clone is a singleton in its sample. The chain couples TRBV4-3 to TRBJ2-3; perhaps D is TRBD1 or TRBD2 (5 bases each). CDR1 is LGHNA, CDR2 YSLEER, per germline. This CDR3 spans 16 amino acids. V shed 3 bases and J shed 0 bases, with 13 bases lying between them. The CDR3 nucleotides are TGCGCCAGCAGCCAGGGGACGGGCCTTAGCACAGATACGCAGTATTTT. As protein: CASSQGTGLSTDTQYF.

V gene TRBV28 combines with J gene TRBJ1-1, with D possibly TRBD1 on 6 matching bases. Trimming left V 8 bases short and J 3 bases short, with 13 bases between. Per germline, CDR1 MDHEN and CDR2 SYDVKM. The CDR3 contains 13 residues. CDR3 in DNA: TGTGCCAGCCGAACTCAGGGGCACACTGAAGCTTTCTTT. Residues: CASRTQGHTEAFF.

Of note for this clone: Mismatch with germline at one junction end may stem from a read error. The genes are TRBV10-3 and TRBJ2-1; D is ambiguous. This CDR3 contains 13 residues. Germline V gene lookup returns CDR1 ENHRY and CDR2 SYGVKD. The CDR3 protein is CAISESSYYEQFF. In DNA form, the CDR3 reads TGTGCCATCAGTGAGTCAAGCTACTATGAGCAGTTCTTC.

The rearrangement uses TRBV28 and TRBJ1-1; D gene uncertain. CDR1 is MDHEN and CDR2 is SYDVKM in the germline V gene. Trimming removed 4 bases from V and 5 bases from J, with 20 bases in between. The CDR3 runs 16 residues. In DNA, the CDR3 is TGTGCCAGCAGTTCTATACCCCTTAGATATACGACTGAAGCTTTCTTT. This gives the protein CASSSIPLRYTTEAFF. Variable domain in full (rest from reference TRBV28 and TRBJ1-1): DVKVTQSSRYLVKRTGEKVFLECVQDMDHENMFWYRQDPGLGLRLIYFSYDVKMKEKGDIPEGYSVSREKKERFSLILESASTNQTSMYLCASSSIPLRYTTEAFFGQGTRLTVV.

This clone was found once. The chain uses TRBV6-1 and TRBJ1-1, with 8 bases identical to TRBD1. The germline gives CDR1 MNHNS, CDR2 SASEGT. This CDR3 region has 14 residues. The V segment lost 5 bases and the J segment 4 bases; nucleotides outside the gene matches: 6. The CDR3 reads CASSRQGQFTEAFF. CDR3 in DNA: TGTGCCAGCAGTCGACAGGGGCAGTTCACTGAAGCTTTCTTT.

The chain carries TRBV28 and TRBJ1-2; D gene uncertain. CDR1 and CDR2 (germline): MDHEN, SYDVKM. V was trimmed by 7 bases and J by 6 bases, leaving 21 bases between them. CDR3 length: 15 residues. This CDR3 reads CASTDTPDLSDGYTF. The CDR3 coding sequence is TGTGCCAGCACCGATACTCCGGACCTCAGCGATGGCTACACCTTC.

The chain has TRBV6-5 and TRBJ2-3, with D possibly being TRBD2 (6 bases). Trimming left V 6 bases short and J 6 bases short, with 16 bases between. Germline CDR1 MNHEY, CDR2 SVGAGI. The CDR3 has 14 residues. The CDR3 sequence is CASSVRGLRDTQYF. CDR3 DNA: TGTGCCAGCAGCGTTCGGGGGTTGCGGGATACGCAGTATTTT.

The J gene is TRBJ1-3, the V gene TRBV7-6; D uncertain. With 1 base removed from V and 1 base from J, the gap between germline ends came to 17 bases. This CDR3 has 18 residues. Germline V CDR1 and CDR2: SGHVS, FNYEAQ. The CDR3 protein is CASSLGGLGGTSGNTIYF. The CDR3 DNA is TGTGCCAGCAGCTTAGGAGGATTAGGCGGAACTTCTGGAAACACCATATATTTT.

The chain joins TRBV11-2 to TRBJ1-4; 10 nucleotides match TRBD1. Unmatched junction bases numbered 10, after V lost 3 bases and J lost 6 bases. Germline values: CDR1 SGHAT, CDR2 FQNNGV. The CDR3 covers 17 residues. The chain's CDR3 is CASSFGGSGTGDEKLFF. The CDR3 DNA reads TGTGCCAGCAGCTTTGGGGGCTCCGGGACAGGGGATGAAAAACTGTTTTTT. The full variable domain, in which reference TRBV11-2 and TRBJ1-4 provide the parts outside the CDR3, is EAGVAQSPRYKIIEKRQSVAFWCNPISGHATLYWYQQILGQGPKLLIQFQNNGVVDDSQLPKDRFSAERLKGVDSTLKIQPAKLEDSAVYLCASSFGGSGTGDEKLFFGSGTQLSVL.

The chain combines TRBV23-1 with TRBJ2-5, with D perhaps TRBD1 or TRBD2 (5 bases each). TRBV23-1 is recorded as an ORF, its role being uncertain. V gave up 0 bases and J gave up 4 bases, with 12 bases separating them. The CDR3 runs to 15 residues. The CDR3 DNA sequence: TGCGCCAGCAGTCAATCGGACTGTGGGGGAGAGACCCAGTACTTC. It translates to CASSQSDCGGETQYF.

V usage is TRBV28 and J usage is TRBJ1-2; 9 bases agree with TRBD1. V lost 6 bases to trimming and J lost 1 base; unmatched junction nucleotides: 12. Germline CDR1 and CDR2: MDHEN and SYDVKM. This CDR3 comprises 17 residues. The CDR3 DNA reads as TGTGCCAGCAGCCGCATCGAGGGACAGGGCGGTAACTATGGCTACACCTTC. Translation gives CASSRIEGQGGNYGYTF.

The chain joins TRBV19 to TRBJ1-5, with TRBD1 matching over 10 bases. The CDR3 runs to 15 residues. Looked up from germline, CDR1 is LNHDA and CDR2 is SQIVND (reference sequence). The V gene end was trimmed by 5 bases and the J gene end by 7 bases; junction bases not matched to a gene: 8. CDR3: CASSDGTGDFQPQHF. The DNA for the CDR3 is TGTGCCAGTAGTGATGGGACAGGGGACTTCCAGCCCCAGCATTTT.

This chain connects TRBV7-8 to TRBJ2-7; D not certain. This CDR3 region has 15 residues. V dropped 1 base and J dropped 2 bases, with 12 bases sitting between them. Germline V gene lookup returns CDR1 SGHVS and CDR2 FQNEAQ. CDR3 amino acids: CASSLGRAETYEQYF. The CDR3, as DNA: TGTGCCAGCAGCTTAGGCCGGGCTGAAACCTACGAGCAGTACTTC.